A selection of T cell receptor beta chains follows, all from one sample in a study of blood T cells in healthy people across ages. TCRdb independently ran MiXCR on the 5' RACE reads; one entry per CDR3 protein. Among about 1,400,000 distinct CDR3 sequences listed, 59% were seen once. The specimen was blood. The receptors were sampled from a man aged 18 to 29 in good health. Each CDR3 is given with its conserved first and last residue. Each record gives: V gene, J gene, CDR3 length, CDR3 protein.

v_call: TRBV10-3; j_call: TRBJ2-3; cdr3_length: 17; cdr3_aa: CATEGAGGPGSTDTQYF
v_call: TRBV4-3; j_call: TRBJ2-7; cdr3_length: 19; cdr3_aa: CASSQEAGTSGGETYEQYF
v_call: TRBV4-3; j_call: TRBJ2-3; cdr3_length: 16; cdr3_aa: CASSPGGGGSTDTQYF
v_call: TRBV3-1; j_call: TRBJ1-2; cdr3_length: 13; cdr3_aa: CASSQDEYYGYTF
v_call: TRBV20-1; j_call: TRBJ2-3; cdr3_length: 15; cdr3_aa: CSASPNSGDTDTQYF
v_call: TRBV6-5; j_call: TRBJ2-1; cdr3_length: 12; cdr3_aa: CASSTSGQAKFF
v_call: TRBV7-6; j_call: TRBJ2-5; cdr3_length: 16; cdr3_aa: CASSLRVGKNQETQYF
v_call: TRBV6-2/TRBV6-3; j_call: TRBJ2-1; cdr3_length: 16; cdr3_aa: CASSYRSYSSYNEQFF
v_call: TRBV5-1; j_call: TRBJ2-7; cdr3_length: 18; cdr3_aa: CASSPSGGVSPPYYEQYF
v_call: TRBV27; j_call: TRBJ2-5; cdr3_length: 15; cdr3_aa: CASSASRTRGETQYF
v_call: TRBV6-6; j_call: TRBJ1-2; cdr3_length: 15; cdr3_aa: CASSPQRTGVSGYTF
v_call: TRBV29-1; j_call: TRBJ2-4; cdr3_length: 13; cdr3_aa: CSVTTTTQETQYF
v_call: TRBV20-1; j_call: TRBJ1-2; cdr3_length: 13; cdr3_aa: CSARVRESYGYTF
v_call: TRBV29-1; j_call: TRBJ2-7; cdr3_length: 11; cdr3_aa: CSVEEGGEQYF
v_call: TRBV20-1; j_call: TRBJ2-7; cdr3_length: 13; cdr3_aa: CSAGVAAPYEQYF
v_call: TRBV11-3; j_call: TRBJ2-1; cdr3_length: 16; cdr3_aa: CASSLGSGGTDNEQFF
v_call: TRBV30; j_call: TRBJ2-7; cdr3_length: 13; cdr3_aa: CAAGTGGSYEQYF
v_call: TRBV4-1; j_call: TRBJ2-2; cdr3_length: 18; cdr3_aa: CASSQALAGGPNTGELFF
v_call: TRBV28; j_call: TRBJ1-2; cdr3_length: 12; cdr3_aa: CASSLTDYGYTF
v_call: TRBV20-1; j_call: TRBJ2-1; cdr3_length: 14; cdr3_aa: CSADSSGREVEQFF
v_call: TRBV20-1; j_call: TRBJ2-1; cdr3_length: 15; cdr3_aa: CSAWGQDAGLNEQFF
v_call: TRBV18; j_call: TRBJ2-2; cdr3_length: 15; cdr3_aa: CASSHGTTNTGELFF
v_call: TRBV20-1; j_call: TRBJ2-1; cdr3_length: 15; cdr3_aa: CSAYRLISQGSRQFF
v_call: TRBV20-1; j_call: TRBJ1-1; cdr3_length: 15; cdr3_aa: CSAVPDRGVATEAFF
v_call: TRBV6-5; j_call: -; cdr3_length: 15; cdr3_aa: CASSTYLGGPQTQYF
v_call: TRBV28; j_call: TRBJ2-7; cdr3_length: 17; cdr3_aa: CASSLFGSGTLPYEQYF
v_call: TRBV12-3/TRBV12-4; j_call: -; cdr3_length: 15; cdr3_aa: CASSRSGTRTYEQYF
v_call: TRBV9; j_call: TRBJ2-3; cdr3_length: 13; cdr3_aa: CASSVVQTDTQYF
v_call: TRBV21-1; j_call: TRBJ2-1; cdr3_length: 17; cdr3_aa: CASSKRIRRAGGNEQFF
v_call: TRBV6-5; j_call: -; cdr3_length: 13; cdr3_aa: CASAPSGYYEQYF
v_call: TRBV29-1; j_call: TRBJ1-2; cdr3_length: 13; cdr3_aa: CSGQGGLGGGYTF
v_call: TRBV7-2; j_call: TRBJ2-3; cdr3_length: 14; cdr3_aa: CASSLLHSTDTQYF
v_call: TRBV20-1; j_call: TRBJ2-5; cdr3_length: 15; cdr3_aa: CSARVGTNPQETQYF
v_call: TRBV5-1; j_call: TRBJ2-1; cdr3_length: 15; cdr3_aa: CASSSGRASGNEQFF
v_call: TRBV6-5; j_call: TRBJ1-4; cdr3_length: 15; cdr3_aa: CASSYVWAGGEKLFF
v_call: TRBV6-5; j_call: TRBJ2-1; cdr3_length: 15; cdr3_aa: CASSYASQFQETQFF
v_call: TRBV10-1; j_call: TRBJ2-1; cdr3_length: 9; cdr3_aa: CASRQEQFF
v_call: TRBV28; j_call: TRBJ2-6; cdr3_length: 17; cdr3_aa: CASSLSGQTTGANVLTF
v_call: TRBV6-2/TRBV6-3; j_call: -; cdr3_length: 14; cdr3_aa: CASTAQGSTYEQYF
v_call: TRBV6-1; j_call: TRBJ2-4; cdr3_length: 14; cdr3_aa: CASRGQSGKNIQYF
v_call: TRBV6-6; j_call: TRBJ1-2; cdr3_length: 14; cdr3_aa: CASSAGRSNYGYTF
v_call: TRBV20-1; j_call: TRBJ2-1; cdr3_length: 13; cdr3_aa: CSAPDRAHNEQFF
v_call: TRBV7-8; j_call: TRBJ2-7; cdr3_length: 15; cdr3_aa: CASSPLPGGIPEQYF